The 30 T cell receptor beta chains presented below share a single source sample, sequenced in a study of blood T cell repertoires in COVID-19. This table comes from immunoSEQ multiplex PCR, and its TCRdb copy is limited to in-frame clones, with some not included. The table records just over 350,000 clones, roughly 87% of them present only once. The material sequenced was PBMCs or T cells enriched from blood (not recorded which). Every receptor here comes from a woman in her twenties or thirties who had recovered from COVID-19.

V gene TRBV7-2 combines with J gene TRBJ1-4; the D gene is possibly TRBD1 (6 bases). Germline V gene sequence: CDR1 SGHTA, CDR2 FQGNSA. This CDR3 has 17 amino acids. The V end was cut by 1 base, the J end by 0 bases, with 12 bases between. CDR3 in DNA: TGTGCCAGCAGCTTAGGGACAGACCTTGCAACTAATGAAAAACTGTTTTTT. Residues: CASSLGTDLATNEKLFF.

The J gene is TRBJ2-7, the V gene TRBV11-1; 7 bases agree with TRBD1. V shed 6 bases and J 0 bases; nucleotides not matched to a gene: 8. From germline, CDR1 is SGHAT and CDR2 FQDESV (reference sequence). This CDR3 region has 15 residues. The CDR3 DNA follows: TGTGCCAGCAGTCTAGGGGGACAGCGCTCCTACGAGCAGTACTTC. It is translated as CASSLGGQRSYEQYF.

The V gene is TRBV7-9, the J gene TRBJ2-2, with unresolved D. V lost 4 bases, J lost 1 base, and 7 bases lay in between. This CDR3 region has 14 residues. Germline V CDR1 and CDR2: SEHNR, FQNEAQ (reference sequence). CDR3 sequence reads: CASSSNENTGELFF. The CDR3 DNA is TGTGCCAGCAGCTCTAACGAGAACACCGGGGAGCTGTTTTTT.

CDR3 residues: CSALNGVQAFF. As DNA, the CDR3 is TGCAGTGCTTTAAACGGGGTTCAAGCTTTCTTT. The chain links TRBV20-1 to TRBJ1-1, with D uncertain. The CDR3 contains 11 residues. The germline V gene encodes CDR1 DFQATT and CDR2 SNEGSKA (reference sequence). Trimming removed 5 bases at V and 9 bases at J, with 13 bases between.

The rearrangement joins TRBV30 to TRBJ1-6; unclear D gene. Germline assignment: CDR1 GTSNPN and CDR2 SVGIG (reference sequence). The length of the CDR3 is 13 residues. The V gene lost 1 base and the J gene lost 7 bases, with 8 bases spanning the gap. For the CDR3, the DNA is TGTGCCTGGAGTGGGCTGTCAAATTCACCCCTCCACTTT. Its translation is CAWSGLSNSPLHF.

This clone was seen just once. The chain uses TRBV12-3 or TRBV12-4 and TRBJ1-1; D is unresolved. With 3 bases removed from V and 4 bases from J, the gap between germline ends came to 9 bases. This CDR3 region has 13 residues. The CDR3 here is CASSFEVGTEAFF. The CDR3 nucleotides are TGTGCCAGCAGTTTTGAGGTGGGCACTGAAGCTTTCTTT.

V gene TRBV19 combines with J gene TRBJ2-2; 8 bases line up with TRBD2. Germline loops: CDR1 LNHDA, CDR2 SQIVND (reference sequence). The CDR3 extends over 16 amino acids. Trimming removed 7 bases from V and 3 bases from J; junction bases left unmatched: 10. CDR3 nucleotides: TGTGCCAGTAAAGGGACCGGGACTAGTGACACCGGGGAGCTGTTTTTT. Translated, it gives CASKGTGTSDTGELFF.

The chain links TRBV5-5 to TRBJ1-2, with TRBD1 matching 7 bases. Germline V gene sequence: CDR1 SGHKS, CDR2 YYEKEE (reference sequence). The CDR3 loop spans 15 amino acids. Trimming cost V 2 bases and J 2 bases; bases outside gene matches: 6. The CDR3 DNA reads TGTGCCAGCAGCTTACGGGACAGTCTAAACTATGGCTACACCTTC. Protein product: CASSLRDSLNYGYTF.

As DNA, the CDR3 is TGTGCCAGCAGCCCTCAGGGACTAGGATCGGTAGATACGCAGTATTTT. It translates to CASSPQGLGSVDTQYF. The chain combines TRBV3-1 (or the pseudogene TRBV3-2) with TRBJ2-3, with 8 bases matching TRBD2. The CDR3 is 16 residues long. From germline, CDR1 is LGHDT and CDR2 YNNKEL (reference sequence). V shed 4 bases and J 5 bases; nucleotides not matched to a gene: 11.

The sample holds one count of this clone. The chain links TRBV5-4 to TRBJ1-6, with D maybe TRBD1 (6 bases). The CDR3 consists of 18 residues. Between the trimmed V and J ends, which lost 4 bases and 1 base, there was a span of 18 bases. Germline CDR1 and CDR2: SGHNT and YYREEE (reference sequence). CDR3 residues: CASSPWTETPSYNSPLHF. Here the CDR3 DNA reads TGTGCCAGCAGCCCCTGGACAGAGACCCCATCCTATAATTCACCCCTCCACTTT.

The V and J genes are TRBV7-9 and TRBJ1-3, with 8 bases matching TRBD1. The V gene's germline CDR1 is SEHNR and CDR2 FQNEAQ (reference sequence). There are 15 residues in the CDR3. V dropped 4 bases and J dropped 3; count of bases not matched to a gene: 5. In nucleotides, the CDR3 is TGTGCCAGCAGCTCGGACAGGGTTAGTGGAAACACCATATATTTT. Amino acid sequence: CASSSDRVSGNTIYF.

The chain recombines TRBV5-1 with TRBJ1-1; 11 positions agree with TRBD1. Trimming took 5 bases from V and 4 from J; bases not matched to a gene: 10. Germline V gene lookup returns CDR1 SGHRS and CDR2 YFSETQ. The CDR3 is 16 amino acids. CDR3 sequence (DNA): TGCGCCAGCAGTCCGGGACAGGGGGTAGAGGGCACTGAAGCTTTCTTT. Amino acid sequence: CASSPGQGVEGTEAFF. Using reference TRBV5-1 and TRBJ1-1 for the parts outside the CDR3, the full variable domain is KAGVTQTPRYLIKTRGQQVTLSCSPISGHRSVSWYQQTPGQGLQFLFEYFSETQRNKGNFPGRFSGRQFSNSRSEMNVSTLELGDSALYLCASSPGQGVEGTEAFFGQGTRLTVV.

The V gene is TRBV20-1, the J gene TRBJ2-3; no reliable D call. The CDR3 spans 11 residues. The ends were cut back, 5 bases at V and 4 bases at J, with 7 bases in the middle. CDR1 is DFQATT and CDR2 is SNEGSKA in the germline V gene (reference sequence). The CDR3 here is CSARHSDTQYF. The DNA of the CDR3 is TGCAGTGCTCGCCACTCAGATACGCAGTATTTT.

The CDR3 DNA follows: TGTGCCAGCAGCGTAGACCCTGTGGCTAGCGGGGCCGCAGGTGTCACCGGGGAGCTGTTTTTT. Its protein is CASSVDPVASGAAGVTGELFF. The chain uses TRBV9 and TRBJ2-2, with 9 bases lining up with TRBD2. Germline V gives CDR1 SGDLS, CDR2 YYNGEE. The CDR3 is 21 residues long. V dropped 0 bases and J dropped 4; count of bases not matched to a gene: 19.

The J gene is TRBJ2-6, the V gene TRBV29-1; 11 bases fit TRBD1. V lost 3 bases, J lost 2 bases, and 6 bases stayed unmatched. CDR3 length: 17 residues. Germline V gene data show CDR1 as SQVTM and CDR2 as ANQGSEA. CDR3 sequence reads: CSVDPGTGGTGANVLTF. CDR3 nucleotide sequence: TGCAGCGTTGATCCCGGGACAGGGGGAACTGGGGCCAACGTCCTGACTTTC.

The chain couples TRBV11-2 to TRBJ2-1; 10 bases match TRBD2. Germline loops: CDR1 SGHAT, CDR2 FQNNGV. CDR3 size: 18 residues. The J segment lost 7 bases and the V segment lost 2 bases, leaving 14 bases of the junction unmatched. CDR3 in amino acids: CASSLWAGLAGALNEQFF. The CDR3 DNA sequence: TGTGCCAGCAGCTTATGGGCCGGGCTAGCGGGGGCCCTAAATGAGCAGTTCTTC.

V usage is TRBV19 and J usage is TRBJ2-3, with 11 bases aligning to TRBD2. The V segment lost 5 bases and the J segment 6 bases; nucleotides outside the gene matches: 10. The CDR3 spans 16 residues. The germline gives CDR1 LNHDA, CDR2 SQIVND (reference sequence). The CDR3 coding sequence is TGTGCCAGTAGTTTTCGTAGCGGGAGGGCCGGGGATACGCAGTATTTT. Its translation is CASSFRSGRAGDTQYF.

The V and J genes are TRBV27 and TRBJ1-1; 8 bases are shared with TRBD1. CDR3 length: 17 residues. The germline V gene encodes CDR1 MNHEY and CDR2 SMNVEV (reference sequence). V shed 6 bases, J shed 2 bases, and the junction held 14 bases outside the gene matches. In DNA, the CDR3 is TGTGCCAGCAGGAACGGACAGGGTAGAGGTGTTAACACTGAAGCTTTCTTT. Translation: CASRNGQGRGVNTEAFF.

This clone appeared a single time. The genes are TRBV7-9 and TRBJ1-1, with 9 bases matching TRBD1. The CDR3 spans 15 residues. V was clipped by 7 bases and J by 3 bases; unmatched bases: 9. Germline CDR1 reads SEHNR; CDR2 reads FQNEAQ (reference sequence). The CDR3 region has the DNA TGTGCCAGCATCGTACCGGACAGGGGTCACACTGAAGCTTTCTTT. Translated, it gives CASIVPDRGHTEAFF.

Here the CDR3 DNA reads TGTGCCAGCAGGGGGGCAACGGACACTGAAGCTTTCTTT. It translates to CASRGATDTEAFF. The genes are TRBV2 and TRBJ1-1; perhaps TRBD1 as D (6 bases). This CDR3 contains 13 residues. The ends were cut back, 6 bases at V and 3 bases at J, with 11 bases in the middle. CDR1 SNHLY and CDR2 FYNNEI come from the germline V gene. Full variable domain (missing parts from reference TRBV2 and TRBJ1-1): EPEVTQTPSHQVTQMGQEVILRCVPISNHLYFYWYRQILGQKVEFLVSFYNNEISEKSEIFDDQFSVERPDGSNFTLKIRSTKLEDSAMYFCASRGATDTEAFFGQGTRLTVV.

The V gene is TRBV5-1, the J gene TRBJ1-6; D is unclear. Germline V gives CDR1 SGHRS, CDR2 YFSETQ. This CDR3 region has 13 residues. The V end was cut by 0 bases, the J end by 8 bases, with 6 bases between. The chain's CDR3 is CASSLGGDSPLHF. DNA for the CDR3: TGCGCCAGCAGCTTGGGAGGAGATTCACCCCTCCACTTT.

This chain links TRBV10-2 with TRBJ2-2, with a weak D call TRBD1 (6 bases). Germline V lookup: CDR1 WSHSY, CDR2 SAAADI. CDR3 length: 16 residues. V lost 6 bases and J lost 5, with 19 bases in between. Here the CDR3 reads CASRRAGTRLTGELFF. In DNA, the CDR3 is TGCGCCAGCAGACGCGCCGGGACACGACTAACCGGGGAGCTGTTTTTT.

This chain joins TRBV18 and TRBJ1-2, with D possibly being TRBD1 (6 bases). V lost 3 bases and J 3 bases, leaving 14 bases between the germline ends. This CDR3 region has 15 residues. The germline V gene encodes CDR1 KGHSH and CDR2 LQKENI. The CDR3 DNA is TGTGCCAGCTCACCCCGTCCGGGGGGCGACTATGGCTACACCTTC. Protein sequence: CASSPRPGGDYGYTF.

The rearrangement links TRBV13 to TRBJ1-2; 7 positions agree with TRBD1. Germline CDR1 and CDR2: PRHDT and FYEKMQ (reference sequence). The trim removed 5 bases at V and 0 bases at J, leaving 6 bases unmatched. The CDR3 runs to 15 residues. The CDR3 DNA reads TGTGCCAGCAGCAAGGGACAGCCACCTAACTATGGCTACACCTTC. Translation: CASSKGQPPNYGYTF.

V and J are TRBV7-2 and TRBJ2-5, with 9 bases lining up with TRBD2. The trim removed 1 base at V and 1 base at J, leaving 7 bases unmatched. The CDR3 spans 17 residues. Germline CDR1 and CDR2: SGHTA and FQGNSA. CDR3 amino acids: CASSLGMLAGLQETQYF. The CDR3 DNA reads as TGTGCCAGCAGCTTAGGGATGCTAGCGGGACTCCAAGAGACCCAGTACTTC.

The chain uses TRBV10-3 and TRBJ2-5, with TRBD1 matching 8 bases. V gave up 6 bases and J gave up 2 bases; unmatched junction bases: 5. Germline values: CDR1 ENHRY, CDR2 SYGVKD. This CDR3 has 14 amino acids. CDR3 DNA sequence: TGTGCCATCAGGGAGGGACAGGCTCAAGAGACCCAGTACTTC. It is translated as CAIREGQAQETQYF.

The CDR3 protein is CASSFTGTRTDTQYF. In DNA form, the CDR3 reads TGTGCCAGCAGTTTCACCGGGACTAGAACAGATACGCAGTATTTT. The rearrangement links TRBV6-5 to TRBJ2-3; TRBD2 matches 8 bases. J gave up 3 bases and V 4 bases, and 6 bases lay outside the gene matches. From germline, CDR1 is MNHEY and CDR2 SVGAGI. The CDR3 has 15 amino acids.

This chain uses TRBV28 with TRBJ2-2, with TRBD2 identical over 7 bases. The ends lost 7 bases at V and 2 bases at J; junction bases unmatched: 4. The CDR3 sequence is 14 residues long. Germline V lookup: CDR1 MDHEN, CDR2 SYDVKM. Here the CDR3 reads CASILAPNTGELFF. Written as DNA, the CDR3 is TGTGCCAGCATACTAGCGCCCAACACCGGGGAGCTGTTTTTT.

Only one count was recorded for this clone. The chain is built from TRBV19 and TRBJ2-7; a weak D match, TRBD2 (5 bases). The germline CDR1 and CDR2 sequences are LNHDA and SQIVND (reference sequence). V was cut by 3 bases and J by 3 bases, with 15 bases left in between. CDR3 size: 15 residues. CDR3 DNA: TGTGCCAGTAGTATCCTTGGAGAGGGTTTCTACGAGCAGTACTTC. Its translation is CASSILGEGFYEQYF.

The V gene is TRBV7-9, the J gene TRBJ2-1; D unresolved. Germline V gene data show CDR1 as SEHNR and CDR2 as FQNEAQ (reference sequence). This CDR3 has 13 residues. Trimming removed 9 bases at V and 1 base at J, with 10 bases between. CDR3: CASDELSYNEQFF. The CDR3 region has the DNA TGTGCCAGTGACGAACTATCCTACAATGAGCAGTTCTTC.